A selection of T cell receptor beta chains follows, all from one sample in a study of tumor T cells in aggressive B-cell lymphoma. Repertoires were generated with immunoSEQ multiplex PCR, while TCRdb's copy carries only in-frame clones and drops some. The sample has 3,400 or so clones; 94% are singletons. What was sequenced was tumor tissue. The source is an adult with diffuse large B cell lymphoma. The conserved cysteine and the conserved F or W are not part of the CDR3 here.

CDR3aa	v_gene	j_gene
ASYLSGGTDTQY	TRBV27	TRBJ2-3
ASSSVESSRKTYGYT	TRBV6-8	TRBJ1-2
ASSLHSGANVLT	TRBV14	TRBJ2-6
AWRRMAVYNEQF	TRBV30	TRBJ2-1
ASSLTGVEAF	TRBV5-4	TRBJ1-1
ASSRQSGGIYEQY	TRBV7-6	TRBJ2-7
ASSPLAGGLGYTEAF	TRBV5-6	TRBJ1-1
ASSYSTGRAEDEQF	TRBV6-6	TRBJ2-1
ASSTTGTLTDTQY	TRBV7-9	TRBJ2-3
ASSLSPDRGDIQY	TRBV5-6	TRBJ2-4
ASSSHYEQY	TRBV7-8	TRBJ2-7
ATARGPYEQY	TRBV19	TRBJ2-7
ASSSITGDGYT	TRBV11-1	TRBJ1-2
ASSMTRGGELF	TRBV19	TRBJ2-2
AWTTPGRGTEAF	TRBV30	TRBJ1-1
ASSLYPDGTTNYGYT	TRBV27	TRBJ1-2
ASIRWTGGGEQY	TRBV7-9	-
ASSRDRANTEAF	TRBV18	TRBJ1-1
AWNVRDRNTEAF	TRBV30	TRBJ1-1
ASSLGTGSEQF	TRBV7-2	TRBJ2-1
ASRRAGVLYEQY	TRBV6-5	-
ASSSGQGPYNEQF	TRBV7-9	TRBJ2-1
ASSSTGGGTDTQY	TRBV5-1	TRBJ2-3
ASSEATGTQETQY	TRBV6-1	TRBJ2-5
AWNLLNNEQF	TRBV30	TRBJ2-1
ASSPQDSSTEAF	TRBV18	TRBJ1-1
ASSLDRVTTNEKLF	TRBV7-2	TRBJ1-4
ASSLTSGRAPDTQY	TRBV5-1	TRBJ2-3
ASSIQASYEQY	TRBV19	TRBJ2-7
ASSLAQGSYEQF	TRBV5-1	TRBJ2-1
ASSPRMGGGYT	TRBV11-2	TRBJ1-2
ASSQSLAGRRF	TRBV4-1	TRBJ2-1
ASSLASGQPQH	TRBV5-1	TRBJ1-5
ASRSSGSYNEQF	TRBV10-1	TRBJ2-1
ASSEPSFQGYT	TRBV25-1	TRBJ1-2
ASSWSSGMDTQY	TRBV27	TRBJ2-3
ASSLDRDSYEQY	TRBV5-4	TRBJ2-7
ASSGPQSNQPQH	TRBV2	TRBJ1-5
SIVREGTEAF	TRBV7-9	TRBJ1-1
ASTPGTSGANEQF	TRBV27	TRBJ2-1
ASSLAIAGGGTGELF	TRBV5-1	TRBJ2-2